This T cell receptor (beta chain) was identified during a study of T cell clonotyping in hematopoietic cell transplantation. Regarding the study as a whole: Recipient TCR diversity dropped after transplant; expanded clonotypes rose from day 30 to 180. Few recipient clonotypes overlapped donors; over 95% were de novo at given depth.

The V gene's germline CDR1 is MNHEY and CDR2 SVGAGI. V shed 2 bases, J shed 4 bases, and the junction held 6 bases outside the gene matches. The CDR3 consists of 15 residues. The table lists this clone with a count of one. Antigen: not known. The assay was immunoSEQ multiplex PCR, and TCRdb's table has in-frame clones only and misses some. This table has about 16,000 clones, over 75% appearing once. The V call is TRBV6-5, the J call TRBJ2-3, with 7 bases fitting TRBD2. The specimen was peripheral blood mononuclear cells. This sequence was found in a woman aged 35 to 49 in good health. Some clones in this sample may be carry-over from other donors' samples. The CDR3 loop is CASSYAGVGSDTQYF. CDR3 DNA: TGTGCCAGCAGTTACGCGGGAGTAGGATCAGATACGCAGTATTTT.